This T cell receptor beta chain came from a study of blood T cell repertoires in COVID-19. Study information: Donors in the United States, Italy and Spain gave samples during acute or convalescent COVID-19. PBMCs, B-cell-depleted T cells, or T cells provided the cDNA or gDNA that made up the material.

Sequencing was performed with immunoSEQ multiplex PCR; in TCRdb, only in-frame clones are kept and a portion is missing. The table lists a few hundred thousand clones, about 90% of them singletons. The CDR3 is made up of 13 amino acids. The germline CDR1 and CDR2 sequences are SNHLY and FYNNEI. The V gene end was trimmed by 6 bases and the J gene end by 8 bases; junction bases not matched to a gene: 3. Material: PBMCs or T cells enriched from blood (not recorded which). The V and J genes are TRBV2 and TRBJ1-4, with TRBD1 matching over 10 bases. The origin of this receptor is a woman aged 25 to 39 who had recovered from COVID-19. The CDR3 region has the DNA TGTGCCAGCAGGATGACAGGGGGCGAAAAACTGTTTTTT. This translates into CASRMTGGEKLFF.